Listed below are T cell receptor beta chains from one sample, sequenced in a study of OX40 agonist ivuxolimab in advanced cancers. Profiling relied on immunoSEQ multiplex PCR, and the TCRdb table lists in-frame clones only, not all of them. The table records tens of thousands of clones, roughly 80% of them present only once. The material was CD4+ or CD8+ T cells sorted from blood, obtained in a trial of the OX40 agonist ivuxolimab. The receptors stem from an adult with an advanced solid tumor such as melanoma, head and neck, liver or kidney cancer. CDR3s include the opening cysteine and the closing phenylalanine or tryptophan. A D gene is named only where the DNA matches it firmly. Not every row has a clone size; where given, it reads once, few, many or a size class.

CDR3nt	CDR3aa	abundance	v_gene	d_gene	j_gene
TGTGCCAGCATGGTAGGTGGGGGTGAGCAGTTCTTC	CASMVGGGEQFF	NA	TRBV7-9	NA	TRBJ2-1
TGTGCCATCAAGGCTGAAAACCGCTACGAGCAGTACTTC	CAIKAENRYEQYF	NA	TRBV10-3	NA	TRBJ2-7
TGTGCCAGCAGCGAACCGGGACTCCAGTACAATGAGCAGTTCTTC	CASSEPGLQYNEQFF	NA	TRBV5-6	NA	TRBJ2-1
TGTGCCTGGAACCTAGCGGGAGTGTTCTCCTACGAGCAGTACTTC	CAWNLAGVFSYEQYF	NA	TRBV30	TRBD2	TRBJ2-7
TGTGCCACCAGCAGGCTGACAGGGGGGGCTGAAGCTTTCTTT	CATSRLTGGAEAFF	NA	TRBV15	TRBD1	TRBJ1-1
TGTGCCAGCAGCTTGGTAGCTGGGGTCACTGAAGCTTTCTTT	CASSLVAGVTEAFF	NA	TRBV6-5	NA	TRBJ1-1
TGTGCCAGCAGTTTAAGGGGCAACACCGGGGAGCTGTTTTTT	CASSLRGNTGELFF	NA	TRBV28	NA	TRBJ2-2
TGTGCCAGCACCTCTAGCGGTAGGCTCTACGAGCAGTACTTC	CASTSSGRLYEQYF	once	TRBV6-5	TRBD2	TRBJ2-7
TGCGCCAGCAGTGCGGGGAGGTTCTCCGAGCAGTACTTC	CASSAGRFSEQYF	few	TRBV10-1	NA	TRBJ2-7
TGCAGCGTTGAAGATGAAGTCCCTTACGAGCAGTACTTC	CSVEDEVPYEQYF	NA	TRBV29-1	NA	TRBJ2-7
TGTGCCTGGGAAAGACTAGCGGGATACCAAGAGACCCAGTACTTC	CAWERLAGYQETQYF	once	TRBV30	TRBD2	TRBJ2-5
TGTGCCAGCAGCTTGGGTCAGGGGATCGACGAGCAGTACTTC	CASSLGQGIDEQYF	NA	TRBV5-8	NA	TRBJ2-7
TGCGCCAGCAGTGATCCTTCGTCTGCCTCCTACAATGAGCAGTTCTTC	CASSDPSSASYNEQFF	NA	TRBV5-1	NA	TRBJ2-1
TGTGCCAGCAGCTTTCCCCGCTTGAACACCGGGGAGCTGTTTTTT	CASSFPRLNTGELFF	NA	TRBV5-6	NA	TRBJ2-2
TGTGCCAGCAGTTTAAGCTGGACGAACACCGGGGAGCTGTTTTTT	CASSLSWTNTGELFF	once	TRBV28	NA	TRBJ2-2
TGCGCCAGCAGGCCTGACTCGTTTGGCGAGCAGTACTTC	CASRPDSFGEQYF	NA	TRBV4-1	NA	TRBJ2-7
TGTGCCAGCAGCCTTGGACTAGCGGGAGAGACCCAGTACTTC	CASSLGLAGETQYF	NA	TRBV14	TRBD2	TRBJ2-5